The clone carrying this TCR beta chain was counted only a few times. Antigen specificity is unknown. Clones were read by immunoSEQ multiplex PCR, and TCRdb kept only the in-frame ones, dropping some. This table has about 110,000 clones, nearly 90% appearing once. V lost 0 bases, J lost 5 bases, and 13 bases lay in between. From germline, CDR1 is WSHSY and CDR2 SAAADI. There are 15 residues in the CDR3. This entry is derived from a study of Tregs in tolerant kidney transplant recipients. Study observations and caveats: Tregs expanded with activated donor B cells seemed most donor-specific. Biological reproducibility was not directly addressed, but technical replication error appeared minimal.

The chain joins TRBV10-2 to TRBJ1-2, with no clear D. The input for sequencing was CD4+ T cells from blood, taken before the transplant. The TCR comes from a human donor who received a combined kidney and bone marrow transplant. The CDR3 here is CASSESEREKYGYTF. DNA for the CDR3: TGCGCCAGCAGTGAGTCGGAGCGTGAGAAGTATGGCTACACCTTC.